Listed here are 28 T cell receptor beta chains from one sample, sequenced in a study of control samples from healthy donors and cancer patients. Sequencing used immunoSEQ multiplex PCR; TCRdb keeps in-frame clones, though not all of them. The sample lists about 110,000 clones, 88% occurring once. Sequenced material: PBMCs. The receptors were gathered from an older woman with lung cancer.

This chain connects TRBV11-2 to TRBJ1-2; unclear D gene. Germline loops: CDR1 SGHAT, CDR2 FQNNGV. The CDR3 sequence is 14 residues long. The V end lost 5 bases, the J end lost 7 bases, and 17 bases lay between the germline ends. The CDR3 loop reads CASSLNQFSGGYTF. The DNA of the CDR3 is TGTGCCAGCAGCCTGAACCAGTTTTCTGGTGGCTACACCTTC.

The rearrangement uses TRBV19 and TRBJ1-5, with 12 bases that match TRBD1. V lost 6 bases and J lost 7; bases outside the gene matches: 4. Germline CDR1 and CDR2: LNHDA and SQIVND (reference sequence). This CDR3 is built from 14 residues. This chain's CDR3 is CASSGTGGAQPQHF. CDR3 sequence (DNA): TGTGCCAGTAGCGGGACAGGGGGCGCGCAGCCCCAGCATTTT.

This chain uses TRBV9 with TRBJ1-6; 7 bases fit TRBD1. The germline V gene has CDR1 SGDLS and CDR2 YYNGEE. This CDR3 has 14 residues. V lost 4 bases to trimming and J lost 7 bases; unmatched junction nucleotides: 5. Here the CDR3 DNA reads TGTGCCAGCAGCAACCGGGACAGAAATTCACCCCTCCACTTT. It specifies CASSNRDRNSPLHF.

This clone came up once. The chain recombines TRBV30 with TRBJ2-3; D is possibly TRBD2 (7 bases). CDR1 and CDR2 (germline): GTSNPN, SVGIG (reference sequence). V shed 1 base and J shed 6 bases, with 11 bases lying between them. The CDR3 runs 13 residues. The CDR3 region is CAWSEGRGDTQYF. CDR3 in DNA: TGTGCCTGGAGTGAGGGGAGGGGGGATACGCAGTATTTT.

This clone has only a few counts. The gene calls are TRBV12-3 or TRBV12-4 and TRBJ2-5, with no clear D. V lost 4 bases and J 5 bases, leaving 8 bases between the germline ends. The CDR3 has 12 residues. The CDR3 sequence is CASSSTGETQYF. CDR3 in DNA: TGTGCCAGCAGTTCCACCGGGGAGACCCAGTACTTC.

This chain joins TRBV5-1 and TRBJ1-5; TRBD1 aligns across 8 bases. V gave up 4 bases and J gave up 4 bases; unmatched junction bases: 10. CDR1 SGHRS and CDR2 YFSETQ come from the germline V gene. This CDR3 is 16 amino acids long. CDR3 DNA: TGCGCCAGCAGCCCTGGTGGCCAGGGGGCAAATCAGCCCCAGCATTTT. This encodes CASSPGGQGANQPQHF. Looking up the rest from reference TRBV5-1 and TRBJ1-5 gives the full variable domain: KAGVTQTPRYLIKTRGQQVTLSCSPISGHRSVSWYQQTPGQGLQFLFEYFSETQRNKGNFPGRFSGRQFSNSRSEMNVSTLELGDSALYLCASSPGGQGANQPQHFGDGTRLSIL.

This clone was counted only a few times. The V and J genes are TRBV19 and TRBJ2-7, with 9 nucleotides matching TRBD1. The CDR3 totals 15 residues. The V segment lost 4 bases and the J segment 5 bases; nucleotides outside the gene matches: 9. From germline, CDR1 is LNHDA and CDR2 SQIVND (reference sequence). The CDR3 DNA reads TGTGCCAGTAGTAGGAGGGGACAGGGTTCCCACGAGCAGTACTTC. It is translated as CASSRRGQGSHEQYF.

This rearrangement joins TRBV5-5 to TRBJ1-1; weak D call: TRBD1 (5 bases). Trimming shortened V by 1 base and J by 5 bases, and 6 bases separated the two germline ends. CDR3 size: 12 residues. Germline V lookup: CDR1 SGHKS, CDR2 YYEKEE (reference sequence). This chain's CDR3 is CASSLQGTEAFF. CDR3 DNA: TGTGCCAGCAGCTTGCAGGGAACTGAAGCTTTCTTT.

In this sample, this clone turned up once. This chain connects TRBV9 to TRBJ2-2; D gene unclear. CDR1 SGDLS and CDR2 YYNGEE come from the germline V gene. This CDR3 is built from 15 residues. Trimming took off 2 bases at V and 0 bases at J, with 8 bases between the two ends. CDR3 region: CASSVTTANTGELFF. The CDR3 DNA sequence: TGTGCCAGCAGCGTGACAACTGCGAACACCGGGGAGCTGTTTTTT.

This clone occurred a few times. The chain links TRBV28 to TRBJ2-1, with D perhaps being TRBD1 or TRBD2 (5 bases each). CDR1 and CDR2 from the germline V gene are MDHEN and SYDVKM. V gave up 7 bases and J gave up 5 bases, with 15 bases separating them. The CDR3 contains 14 residues. The DNA of the CDR3 is TGTGCCAGCACCCCCGGGACGGTTAACAATGAGCAGTTCTTC. It is translated as CASTPGTVNNEQFF.

V usage is TRBV24-1 and J usage is TRBJ2-5, with 11 bases that match TRBD1. This CDR3 contains 16 residues. V was clipped by 4 bases and J by 3 bases; unmatched bases: 6. Germline loops: CDR1 KGHDR, CDR2 SFDVKD. CDR3 in amino acids: CATSDSGTGGEETQYF. CDR3 sequence (DNA): TGTGCCACCAGTGACTCCGGGACAGGGGGTGAAGAGACCCAGTACTTC.

The chain links TRBV7-9 to TRBJ1-2, with 11 bases identical to TRBD1. The V gene end was trimmed by 1 base and the J gene end by 5 bases; junction bases not matched to a gene: 12. CDR3 length: 18 amino acids. CDR1 is SEHNR, CDR2 FQNEAQ, per germline (reference sequence). The CDR3 is CASSLEEGRTGGPYGYTF. The CDR3 bases are TGTGCCAGCAGCTTAGAAGAGGGCAGGACAGGGGGCCCATATGGCTACACCTTC.

About this clone: The same CDR3 is also encoded by other DNA sequences in this sample. V usage is TRBV7-2 and J usage is TRBJ1-1, with TRBD1 matching 9 bases. Per germline, CDR1 SGHTA and CDR2 FQGNSA. This CDR3 is built from 15 residues. After removal of 5 bases from V and 1 base from J, the junction contained 5 bases not matched to a gene. CDR3 bases: TGTGCCAGCAGCCCACTACAGGGGGCGAACACTGAAGCTTTCTTT. This gives the protein CASSPLQGANTEAFF.

This clone was found once. V and J are TRBV24-1 and TRBJ1-4; maybe TRBD1 (6 bases). Germline values: CDR1 KGHDR, CDR2 SFDVKD. The CDR3 totals 14 residues. Trimming pared 4 bases from V and 8 bases from J, leaving 13 bases between. The CDR3 nucleotides are TGTGCCACCAGTGAAGGAGGGGGGGACGAAAAACTGTTTTTT. This codes for CATSEGGGDEKLFF.

The V gene is TRBV4-1, the J gene TRBJ2-7; 7 positions match TRBD2. The junction had 7 bases not matched to a gene; V was cut back by 5 bases and J by 3 bases. CDR3 length: 14 amino acids. The germline V gene has CDR1 MGHRA and CDR2 YSYEKL. CDR3 coding DNA: TGCGCCAGCAGCTTCTTGGGAGGGGACTACGAGCAGTACTTC. Its translation is CASSFLGGDYEQYF.

This sequence joins TRBV6-6 and TRBJ1-6, with unresolved D. The CDR3 runs 16 residues. The germline CDR1 and CDR2 sequences are MNHNY and SVGAGI (reference sequence). The V and J ends lost 4 bases and 0 bases respectively, with 10 bases between them. CDR3 in DNA: TGTGCCAGCAGTTCCCCCTCGTCCTCCTATAATTCACCCCTCCACTTT. This sequence encodes CASSSPSSSYNSPLHF.

Concerning this clone: Other DNA sequences in this specimen translate into the identical CDR3. This chain links TRBV6-5 with TRBJ2-1; D is possibly TRBD1 (6 bases). Per germline, CDR1 MNHEY and CDR2 SVGAGI. Between the trimmed V and J ends, which lost 4 bases and 6 bases, there was a span of 7 bases. The CDR3 contains 12 residues. This CDR3 reads CASSSQGNEQFF. The CDR3 bases are TGTGCCAGCAGTTCACAGGGCAATGAGCAGTTCTTC.

This chain joins TRBV6-5 and TRBJ1-5; D possibly corresponds to TRBD1 (5 bases). This CDR3 is built from 14 residues. Trimming shortened V by 7 bases and J by 2 bases, and 12 bases separated the two germline ends. From germline, CDR1 is MNHEY and CDR2 SVGAGI. This CDR3 reads CASIKGLGNQPQHF. Written as DNA, the CDR3 is TGTGCCAGCATTAAGGGGCTCGGCAATCAGCCCCAGCATTTT.

The chain has TRBV15 and TRBJ2-6; TRBD1 matches 8 bases. The CDR3 has 20 residues. CDR1 is LNHNV, CDR2 YYDKDF, per germline (reference sequence). V lost 3 bases, J lost 1 base, and 14 bases stayed unmatched. CDR3 loop: CATSSEGGRQGASGANVLTF. CDR3 sequence (DNA): TGTGCCACCAGCAGCGAAGGGGGGCGGCAGGGGGCTTCTGGGGCCAACGTCCTGACTTTC.

The chain's CDR3 is CASSVGGLATDTQYF. DNA for the CDR3: TGTGCCAGCAGCGTTGGGGGACTAGCCACAGATACGCAGTATTTT. V usage is TRBV9 and J usage is TRBJ2-3, with TRBD2 matching over 9 bases. Germline V gives CDR1 SGDLS, CDR2 YYNGEE. V lost 2 bases and J lost 2; bases outside the gene matches: 3. The CDR3 runs 15 residues.

DNA of the CDR3: TGTGCCAGCAGTGTACCTTTTACCGGACAGGGGGTTCCCTACGAGCAGTACTTC. Translated, it gives CASSVPFTGQGVPYEQYF. The chain has TRBV6-2 or TRBV6-3 and TRBJ2-7; TRBD1 aligns across 10 bases. This CDR3 contains 18 residues. J was trimmed by 2 bases and V by 5 bases; bases with no gene match: 15. In germline, CDR1 is MNHEY, CDR2 SVGEGT.

The gene calls are TRBV3-1 (or the pseudogene TRBV3-2) and TRBJ1-5; perhaps TRBD1 as D (5 bases). This CDR3 is 15 amino acids long. Trimming took off 4 bases at V and 4 bases at J, with 14 bases between the two ends. CDR1 and CDR2 from the germline V gene are LGHDT and YNNKEL (reference sequence). Here the CDR3 reads CASSLGGTLNQPQHF. For the CDR3, the DNA is TGTGCCAGCAGCCTTGGAGGGACCCTAAATCAGCCCCAGCATTTT.

The J gene is TRBJ1-3, the V gene TRBV28; D not certain. CDR1 MDHEN and CDR2 SYDVKM come from the germline V gene. V was clipped by 5 bases and J by 0 bases, with 5 bases between them. This CDR3 has 13 residues. In DNA, the CDR3 is TGTGCCAGCAGTCCTCACTCTGGAAACACCATATATTTT. Translation gives CASSPHSGNTIYF.

The V gene is TRBV13, the J gene TRBJ2-1; tentative D call: TRBD1 (6 bases). The germline V gene encodes CDR1 PRHDT and CDR2 FYEKMQ (reference sequence). The CDR3 is 16 amino acids. The V gene lost 0 bases and the J gene lost 7 bases, with 16 bases spanning the gap. CDR3 amino acids: CASSLGLTGLGNEQFF. CDR3 DNA sequence: TGTGCCAGCAGCTTAGGCTTGACAGGCCTGGGGAATGAGCAGTTCTTC.

The V call is TRBV19, the J call TRBJ1-2; 10 bases are shared with TRBD1. The CDR3 spans 11 residues. V shed 9 bases and J 8 bases; nucleotides not matched to a gene: 3. Looked up from germline, CDR1 is LNHDA and CDR2 is SQIVND (reference sequence). CDR3 nucleotides: TGTGCCAGCAGGGACAGGGGAGGCTACACCTTC. Translating gives CASRDRGGYTF.

The chain carries TRBV24-1 and TRBJ2-5; the match to TRBD1 covers 10 bases. V lost 3 bases and J lost 5; bases outside the gene matches: 5. The CDR3 consists of 15 residues. Germline loops: CDR1 KGHDR, CDR2 SFDVKD. The CDR3 is CATSDRGTGVETQYF. CDR3 bases: TGTGCCACCAGTGATCGAGGGACAGGGGTTGAGACCCAGTACTTC.

The chain uses TRBV27 and TRBJ1-1; no clear D. CDR3 length: 16 amino acids. Germline CDR1 and CDR2: MNHEY and SMNVEV (reference sequence). The ends were cut back, 2 bases at V and 1 base at J, with 14 bases in the middle. The CDR3 protein is CASSLVQTRWNTEAFF. The CDR3 region has the DNA TGTGCCAGCAGTTTAGTACAAACCCGGTGGAACACTGAAGCTTTCTTT.

V usage is TRBV11-2 and J usage is TRBJ2-7; tentatively, D is TRBD1 (6 bases). The CDR3 sequence is 14 residues long. Germline assignment: CDR1 SGHAT and CDR2 FQNNGV. The V and J ends lost 4 bases and 1 base respectively, with 11 bases between them. The CDR3 DNA reads TGTGCCAGCAGCTCTAAAACAGGGTCCTACGAGCAGTACTTC. It yields the protein CASSSKTGSYEQYF.